A selection of T cell receptor beta chains follows, all from one sample in a study of shared clonotypes between healthy human individuals. TCRdb keeps only in-frame clones here, not all; method: immunoSEQ multiplex PCR. Among millions of clones listed, just over 90% were seen once. Sequencing was done on a sample of naive CD4+ T cells from PBMCs. These receptors all come from a man aged 18 to 35 in good health. Some clones in this sample may be carry-over from other donors' samples. CDR3s include the opening cysteine and the closing phenylalanine or tryptophan. The order of the fields is V gene, clone size, D gene, J gene, CDR3 DNA, CDR3 protein. A D gene is named only where the DNA matches it firmly. A row's size may be missing; if present it is once, few, many or a size class.

TRBV27	.	.	TRBJ2-7	TGTGCCAGCAGTTTATGGGCGGAAGGGCTACCCTACGAGCAGTACTTC	CASSLWAEGLPYEQYF
TRBV7-9	.	TRBD2	TRBJ2-7	TGTGCCAGCAGCTTTTGGCTAGCGGGAGAGGGGGAGCAGTACTTC	CASSFWLAGEGEQYF
TRBV4-1	.	.	TRBJ2-1	TGCGCCAGCAGCCTTTCGGGACCGACCTACAATGAGCAGTTCTTC	CASSLSGPTYNEQFF
TRBV14	.	TRBD2	TRBJ2-1	TGTGCCAGCAGCCAAGCAGCGGGAGCCTACAATGAGCAGTTCTTC	CASSQAAGAYNEQFF
TRBV28	.	TRBD1	TRBJ2-7	TGTGCCAGCAGTACTCGACAGGGATGGAACGAGCAGTACTTC	CASSTRQGWNEQYF
TRBV5-1	.	.	TRBJ2-7	TGCGCCAGCAGCGCAGCGGGTCGGCTCGAGCAGTACTTC	CASSAAGRLEQYF
TRBV11-2	.	.	TRBJ2-3	TGTGCCAGCAGCTTAGATTCGGATACGCAGTATTTT	CASSLDSDTQYF
TRBV28	.	.	TRBJ1-2	TGTGCCAGCAGTTTGCCGACTGATACTAACTATGGCTACACCTTC	CASSLPTDTNYGYTF
TRBV2	.	.	TRBJ1-3	TGTGCCAGCAGTGAGCCGGGGTTAGGGACTGGAAACACCATATATTTT	CASSEPGLGTGNTIYF
TRBV2	.	.	TRBJ1-2	TGTGCCAGCAGTGAAGGCAGATATGGCTACACCTTC	CASSEGRYGYTF
TRBV7-9	.	.	TRBJ2-1	TGTGCCAGCAGCTCCGGGACCCGAAGCGGCGATGAGCAGTTCTTC	CASSSGTRSGDEQFF
TRBV15	.	TRBD1	TRBJ2-1	TGTGCCACCAGCAGTGCTGGTCAGGGGGCGTTCAATGAGCAGTTCTTC	CATSSAGQGAFNEQFF
TRBV6-1	once	TRBD2	TRBJ2-1	TGTGCCAGCAGTGAAATGCCCAGCGGGAGTGGTAATGAGCAGTTCTTC	CASSEMPSGSGNEQFF
TRBV7-8	.	TRBD2	TRBJ2-7	TGTGCCAGCAGCTCCAGCGGGACCTACGAGCAGTACTTC	CASSSSGTYEQYF
TRBV18	.	.	TRBJ2-5	TGTGCCAGCTCACCACCGTCCTCCGAGACCCAGTACTTC	CASSPPSSETQYF
TRBV4-3	.	.	TRBJ2-3	TGCGCCAGCAGCCAAACAGGATCCGATACGCAGTATTTT	CASSQTGSDTQYF
TRBV19	.	.	TRBJ2-3	TGTGCCAGTACTGCCGGGACTACGCAGTATTTT	CASTAGTTQYF
TRBV7-9	.	.	TRBJ2-7	TGTGCCAGCAGCTTAGTTCCGAGCCCCCGAAACGAGCAGTACTTC	CASSLVPSPRNEQYF
TRBV19	.	TRBD1	TRBJ1-2	TGTGCCAGTAGCCTACAGGGGGCCAGCAACTATGGCTACACCTTC	CASSLQGASNYGYTF
TRBV9	.	.	TRBJ1-4	TGTGCCAGCAGCGTAGCAGGGTCCAATGAAAAACTGTTTTTT	CASSVAGSNEKLFF
TRBV9	.	.	TRBJ2-5	TGTGCCAGCAGCGTAGTGAGTCAGGGCGAGACCCAGTACTTC	CASSVVSQGETQYF
TRBV28	.	.	TRBJ2-1	TGTGCCAGCAGTTCCGCTCCTGGGGGTAGGGGCCATGAGCAGTTCTTC	CASSSAPGGRGHEQFF
TRBV18	.	TRBD2	TRBJ2-7	TGTGCCAGCTCACAACCGGGACAGGGTCGCCTAGCGGGAGGCGCCTACGAGCAGTACTTC	CASSQPGQGRLAGGAYEQYF
TRBV29-1	once	.	TRBJ2-1	TGCAGCGTTGAAAGCTCCCTGAGCTCCTACAATGAGCAGTTCTTC	CSVESSLSSYNEQFF
TRBV29-1	.	TRBD1	TRBJ2-7	TGCAGCGTTGACAGGGGGCTTGGAGAGCAGTACTTC	CSVDRGLGEQYF
TRBV4-1	.	.	TRBJ2-1	TGCGCCGGGTTATATCGTGAGCAGTTCTTC	CAGLYREQFF
TRBV10-3	.	TRBD2	TRBJ2-7	TGTGCCATCAGTGAGCCTTCAAGAGGGCTAGCGGCCTACGAGCAGTACTTC	CAISEPSRGLAAYEQYF
TRBV27	.	.	TRBJ2-1	TGTGCCAGCAGTTTGCTAGCCCGGGATAAGGGTGAGCAGTTCTTC	CASSLLARDKGEQFF
TRBV4-1	.	.	TRBJ2-3	TGCGCCAGCAGCCAAGCTGGGCCCACAGATACGCAGTATTTT	CASSQAGPTDTQYF
TRBV4-1	.	TRBD1	TRBJ2-3	TGCGCCAGCAGCCAAGCGGGACAGGGGGCGTCAGATACGCAGTATTTT	CASSQAGQGASDTQYF
TRBV5-4	.	.	TRBJ1-1	TGTGCCAGCAGCCAAGTAGGTAGCTCGAACACTGAAGCTTTCTTT	CASSQVGSSNTEAFF
TRBV2	.	.	TRBJ1-2	TGTGCCAGCAGTGACAGATCGCGCTACACCTTC	CASSDRSRYTF
TRBV6-5	.	.	TRBJ2-4	TGTGCCAGCAGTCCTTTGGGAGCCAAAAACATTCAGTACTTC	CASSPLGAKNIQYF
TRBV5-1	.	.	TRBJ2-1	TGCGCCAGCAGCTACTACAAATACAATGAGCAGTTCTTC	CASSYYKYNEQFF
TRBV4-1	.	TRBD1	TRBJ2-7	TGCGCCAGCAGCCATACCGGGACAGGGGGTTACGAGCAGTACTTC	CASSHTGTGGYEQYF
TRBV28	.	.	TRBJ2-3	TGTGCCAGCAGTTTCCCGGGGTCTAGCACAGATACGCAGTATTTT	CASSFPGSSTDTQYF
TRBV19	.	.	TRBJ2-1	TGTGCCAGCAGAGAGTTAGCGGATTCCTACAATGAGCAGTTCTTC	CASRELADSYNEQFF
TRBV15	.	TRBD1	TRBJ1-6	TGTGCCACCAGCAGAGGTCCGACAGGGAGGAATTCACCCCTCCACTTT	CATSRGPTGRNSPLHF
TRBV5-1	.	.	TRBJ2-5	TGCGCCAGCGCGGAGCAGCAAGAGACCCAGTACTTC	CASAEQQETQYF
TRBV5-1	.	.	TRBJ1-2	TGCGCCAGCAGCTCACAGGGATCTACGAACTATGGCTACACCTTC	CASSSQGSTNYGYTF
TRBV5-4	.	.	TRBJ2-2	TGTGCCAGCAGCCGAACAACCGGGGAGCTGTTTTTT	CASSRTTGELFF
TRBV5-1	.	TRBD2	TRBJ2-5	TGCGCCAGCAGTACTAGCGGGAGTTTCGGGGGGGAGACCCAGTACTTC	CASSTSGSFGGETQYF
TRBV19	.	.	TRBJ2-7	TGTGCCAGTAGTCGAACTCGGGCCAGCTCCTACGAGCAGTACTTC	CASSRTRASSYEQYF
TRBV5-8	.	TRBD1	TRBJ2-5	TGTGCCAGCAGATCGGGACAGGGAGCGGGAGAGACCCAGTACTTC	CASRSGQGAGETQYF
TRBV7-2	.	.	TRBJ2-1	TGTGCCAGCAGCTTAATGGGAAGCTCCTACAATGAGCAGTTCTTC	CASSLMGSSYNEQFF